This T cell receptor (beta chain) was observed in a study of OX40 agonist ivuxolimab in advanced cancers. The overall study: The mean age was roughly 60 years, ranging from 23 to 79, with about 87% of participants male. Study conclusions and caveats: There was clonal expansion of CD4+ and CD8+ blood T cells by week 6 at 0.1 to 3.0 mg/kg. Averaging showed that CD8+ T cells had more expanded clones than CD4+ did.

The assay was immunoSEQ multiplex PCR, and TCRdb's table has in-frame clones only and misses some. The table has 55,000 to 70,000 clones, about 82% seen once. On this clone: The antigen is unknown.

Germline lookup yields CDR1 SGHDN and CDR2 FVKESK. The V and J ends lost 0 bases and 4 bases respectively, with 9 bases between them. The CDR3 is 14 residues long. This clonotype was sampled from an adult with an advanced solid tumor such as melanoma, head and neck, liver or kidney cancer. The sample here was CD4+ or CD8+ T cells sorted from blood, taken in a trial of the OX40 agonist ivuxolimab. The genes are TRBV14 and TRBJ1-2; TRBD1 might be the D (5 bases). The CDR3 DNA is TGTGCCAGCAGCCAAGAAGGGGTAGTCTATGGCTACACCTTC. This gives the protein CASSQEGVVYGYTF.